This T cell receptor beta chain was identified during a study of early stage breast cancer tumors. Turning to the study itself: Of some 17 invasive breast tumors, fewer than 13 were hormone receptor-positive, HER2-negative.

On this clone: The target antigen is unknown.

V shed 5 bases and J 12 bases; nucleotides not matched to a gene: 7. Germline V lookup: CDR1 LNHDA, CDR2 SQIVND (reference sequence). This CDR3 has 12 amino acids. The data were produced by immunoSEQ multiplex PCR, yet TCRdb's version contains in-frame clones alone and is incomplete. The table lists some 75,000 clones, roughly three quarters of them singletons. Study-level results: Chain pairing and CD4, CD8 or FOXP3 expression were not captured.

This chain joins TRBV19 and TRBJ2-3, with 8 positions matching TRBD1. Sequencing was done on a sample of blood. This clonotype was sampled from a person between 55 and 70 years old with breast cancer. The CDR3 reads CASSGAGGAQYF. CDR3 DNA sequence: TGTGCCAGTAGTGGAGCAGGGGGCGCCCAGTATTTT.